This passage covers 21 T cell receptor beta chains from one sample sequenced in a study of yellow fever vaccine responses in identical twins. TCRdb re-derived calls from the RT-PCR reads in MiXCR, one entry per CDR3 protein. The table records 5,500 to 6,500 distinct CDR3 sequences, 60% to 70% of them present only once. Sequenced here: T cells from blood (PBMCs), unsorted or a sorted subset (not recorded which), sampled before or after yellow fever vaccination (not recorded which). These TCRs come from a woman between 18 and 29 years old who received the yellow fever vaccine.

The J gene is TRBJ2-1, the V gene TRBV10-3; no clear D. The V gene lost 8 bases and the J gene lost 8 bases, with 4 bases spanning the gap. This CDR3 is built from 9 residues. The germline gives CDR1 ENHRY, CDR2 SYGVKD. The CDR3 here is CAIGDEQFF. In nucleotides, the CDR3 is TGTGCCATCGGAGATGAGCAGTTCTTC.

This chain joins TRBV7-9 and TRBJ2-1; no clear D gene. Germline lookup yields CDR1 SEHNR and CDR2 FQNEAQ (reference sequence). V shed 5 bases and J shed 7 bases, with 12 bases lying between them. The CDR3 is 13 amino acids. The CDR3 DNA follows: TGTGCCAGCAGCGTACTCGTGGGGAATGAGCAGTTCTTC. This gives the protein CASSVLVGNEQFF. Supplemented by reference TRBV7-9 and TRBJ2-1, the full variable domain reads DTGVSQNPRHKITKRGQNVTFRCDPISEHNRLYWYRQTLGQGPEFLTYFQNEAQLEKSRLLSDRFSAERPKGSFSTLEIQRTEQGDSAMYLCASSVLVGNEQFFGPGTRLTVL.

The sample holds a few counts of this clonotype. The chain joins TRBV12-3 or TRBV12-4 to TRBJ1-1; D unclear. The CDR3 has 12 amino acids. V was pared by 6 bases and J by 5 bases, with 10 bases between. The CDR3 DNA follows: TGTGCCAGCAGCTTCTTAGGAACTGAAGCTTTCTTT. Encoded protein: CASSFLGTEAFF.

This CDR3 reads CASSSTAGASYNEQFF. The DNA for the CDR3 is TGTGCCAGCAGCTCCACGGCGGGAGCGTCCTACAATGAGCAGTTCTTC. The J gene is TRBJ2-1, the V gene TRBV11-3; 7 bases match TRBD2. Per the germline V gene, CDR1 is SGHNT and CDR2 is YENEEA. CDR3 length: 16 residues. J lost 1 base, V lost 4 bases, and 7 bases had no gene match. Full variable domain (rest looked up from reference TRBV11-3 and TRBJ2-1): EAGVVQSPRYKIIEKKQPVAFWCNPISGHNTLYWYLQNLGQGPELLIRYENEEAVDDSQLPKDRFSAERLKGVDSTLKIQPAELGDSAVYLCASSSTAGASYNEQFFGPGTRLTVL.

CDR3 region: CASSLDLRGYGYTF. As DNA, the CDR3 is TGTGCCAGCTCATTGGACCTTCGCGGCTATGGCTACACCTTC. The V call is TRBV18, the J call TRBJ1-2; no reliable D call. V dropped 5 bases and J dropped 4 bases, with 14 bases sitting between them. The CDR3 has 14 amino acids. Germline CDR1 is KGHSH and CDR2 is LQKENI. Full variable domain (missing parts from reference TRBV18 and TRBJ1-2): NAGVMQNPRHLVRRRGQEARLRCSPMKGHSHVYWYRQLPEEGLKFMVYLQKENIIDESGMPKERFSAEFPKEGPSILRIQQVVRGDSAAYFCASSLDLRGYGYTFGSGTRLTVV.

The chain is built from TRBV5-5 and TRBJ1-6, with a weak D call TRBD1 (5 bases). The V gene lost 6 bases and the J gene lost 10 bases, with 26 bases spanning the gap. The CDR3 covers 17 residues. Per the germline V gene, CDR1 is SGHKS and CDR2 is YYEKEE (reference sequence). CDR3 loop: CASTLLAGPLSGSPLHF. DNA of the CDR3: TGTGCCAGCACTCTCCTAGCGGGACCGTTAAGTGGGTCACCCCTCCACTTT.

On this clonotype itself: At one end the junction does not follow the germline gene, possibly because of a read error. V is TRBV7-7 and J is TRBJ2-2; D is ambiguous. The CDR3 has 13 amino acids. Germline V gene data show CDR1 as SSHAT and CDR2 as FNYEAQ (reference sequence). The CDR3 DNA is TGTGCTAGCAGCTCCGCTAACACCGGGGAGCTGTTTTTT. Protein sequence: CASSSANTGELFF.

The chain couples TRBV12-5 to TRBJ2-3, with 8 bases aligning to TRBD2. From germline, CDR1 is LGHNT and CDR2 FRNRAP. Trimming removed 0 bases from V and 6 bases from J; junction bases left unmatched: 8. The CDR3 loop spans 16 amino acids. The CDR3 DNA reads TGTGCTAGTGGTTTGGTACTAGCGGCCGGGGGTGATACGCAGTATTTT. Protein sequence: CASGLVLAAGGDTQYF.

The V gene is TRBV5-4, the J gene TRBJ2-3, with unresolved D. Trimming shortened V by 3 bases and J by 4 bases, and 9 bases separated the two germline ends. Germline-derived CDR1 and CDR2 are SGHNT and YYREEE (reference sequence). The CDR3 extends over 13 amino acids. The CDR3 protein is CASSSLKADTQYF. DNA for the CDR3: TGTGCCAGCAGCTCTTTAAAGGCAGATACGCAGTATTTT.

This chain connects TRBV7-9 to TRBJ2-7; D is undetermined. The CDR3 is 11 residues long. The ends were cut back, 1 base at V and 4 bases at J, with 2 bases in the middle. Per the germline V gene, CDR1 is SEHNR and CDR2 is FQNEAQ (reference sequence). This CDR3 is CASSLEYEQYF. CDR3 sequence (DNA): TGTGCCAGCAGCTTAGAGTACGAGCAGTACTTC. The variable domain in full, with the rest retrieved from reference TRBV7-9 and TRBJ2-7, is DTGVSQNPRHKITKRGQNVTFRCDPISEHNRLYWYRQTLGQGPEFLTYFQNEAQLEKSRLLSDRFSAERPKGSFSTLEIQRTEQGDSAMYLCASSLEYEQYFGPGTRLTVT.

On this clonotype: One junction end does not reproduce the germline sequence, and a read error may be involved. The gene calls are TRBV11-1 and TRBJ2-7; D remains unclear. Germline loops: CDR1 SGHAT, CDR2 FQDESV (reference sequence). CDR3 length: 16 amino acids. The CDR3 sequence is CASSLVGGSQHYKQYF. In nucleotides, the CDR3 is TGTGCCAGCAGCTTAGTGGGTGGAAGTCAACACTACAAGCAGTACTTC.

The chain employs TRBV19 and TRBJ1-2; no definite D call. The CDR3 runs to 13 residues. CDR1 is LNHDA and CDR2 is SQIVND in the germline V gene (reference sequence). The V end was cut by 7 bases, the J end by 2 bases, with 11 bases between. The CDR3 reads CASNYGLNYGYTF. In DNA, the CDR3 is TGTGCCAGTAATTATGGATTAAACTATGGCTACACCTTC.

CDR3 amino acids: CSARVSEGKSYNEQFF. CDR3 coding DNA: TGCAGTGCTAGAGTCTCAGAAGGGAAATCCTACAATGAGCAGTTCTTC. The chain carries TRBV20-1 and TRBJ2-1; the D is unclear. V shed 1 base and J shed 1 base, with 14 bases lying between them. CDR3 length: 16 residues. Germline V lookup: CDR1 DFQATT, CDR2 SNEGSKA (reference sequence).

The V call is TRBV15, the J call TRBJ1-5, with D maybe TRBD1 (5 bases). Germline lookup yields CDR1 LNHNV and CDR2 YYDKDF (reference sequence). This CDR3 is built from 17 residues. Between the trimmed V and J ends, which lost 1 base and 3 bases, there was a span of 16 bases. In DNA, the CDR3 is TGTGCCACCAGCAGAGTATGGGGCACCGCCATCAATCAGCCCCAGCATTTT. It yields the protein CATSRVWGTAINQPQHF.

The rearrangement links TRBV7-3 to TRBJ2-4, with D unresolved. CDR1 and CDR2 (germline): SGHTA, FQGTGA. The CDR3 is made up of 16 amino acids. Trimming cost V 1 base and J 1 base, with 11 bases left between them. The CDR3 DNA reads as TGTGCCAGCAGCTTAAGTGAGAAACGTGCCAAAAACATTCAGTACTTC. It yields the protein CASSLSEKRAKNIQYF. Variable domain in full (rest from reference TRBV7-3 and TRBJ2-4): GAGVSQTPSNKVTEKGKYVELRCDPISGHTALYWYRQSLGQGPEFLIYFQGTGAADDSGLPNDRFFAVRPEGSVSTLKIQRTERGDSAVYLCASSLSEKRAKNIQYFGAGTRLSVL.

This clonotype was seen a few times. The rearrangement links TRBV10-1 to TRBJ2-7, with 7 positions matching TRBD2. With 4 bases clipped from V and 0 bases from J, the junction kept 0 bases outside the gene matches. The CDR3 covers 13 residues. The germline V gene encodes CDR1 WNHNN and CDR2 SYGVQD (reference sequence). The DNA for the CDR3 is TGCGCCAGCAGTGGGACTAGCTCCTACGAGCAGTACTTC. Translating it yields CASSGTSSYEQYF.

This chain joins TRBV11-2 and TRBJ2-1; maybe TRBD2 (7 bases). The CDR3 is made up of 14 amino acids. Germline V gene data show CDR1 as SGHAT and CDR2 as FQNNGV. V lost 3 bases to trimming and J lost 6 bases, with 12 bases between them. The CDR3 protein is CASSLGGLINEQFF. In nucleotides, the CDR3 is TGTGCCAGCAGCTTGGGGGGGCTGATCAATGAGCAGTTCTTC.

This chain joins TRBV15 and TRBJ2-5; 7 nucleotides line up with TRBD1. With V trimmed by 0 bases and J by 5 bases, 6 bases remained unmatched. The CDR3 sequence is 15 residues long. Germline CDR1 and CDR2: LNHNV and YYDKDF (reference sequence). CDR3 DNA: TGTGCCACCAGCAGAGATCGAACAGGGGTGGAGACCCAGTACTTC. Translating gives CATSRDRTGVETQYF. The entire variable domain, with the rest obtained from reference TRBV15 and TRBJ2-5, is as follows: DAMVIQNPRYQVTQFGKPVTLSCSQTLNHNVMYWYQQKSSQAPKLLFHYYDKDFNNEADTPDNFQSRRPNTSFCFLDIRSPGLGDTAMYLCATSRDRTGVETQYFGPGTRLLVL.

The chain joins TRBV10-3 to TRBJ2-7; the D is unclear. CDR1 is ENHRY and CDR2 is SYGVKD in the germline V gene. The CDR3 sequence is 15 residues long. V shed 0 bases and J shed 5 bases, with 14 bases lying between them. CDR3 residues: CAISESLQMANEQYF. The DNA of the CDR3 is TGTGCCATCAGTGAGTCGTTACAGATGGCAAACGAGCAGTACTTC.

The chain employs TRBV12-3 or TRBV12-4 and TRBJ1-4; 9 bases map to TRBD1. CDR3 size: 15 residues. V gave up 7 bases and J gave up 4 bases; unmatched junction bases: 7. DNA of the CDR3: TGTGCCAGCAAAACCCCGGGACAGGGTAATGAAAAACTGTTTTTT. As protein: CASKTPGQGNEKLFF.

The genes are TRBV9 and TRBJ2-1; D is ambiguous. The ends were cut back, 0 bases at V and 9 bases at J, with 4 bases in the middle. Germline CDR1 reads SGDLS; CDR2 reads YYNGEE. The CDR3 has 11 residues. The CDR3 reads CASSVASEQFF. DNA for the CDR3: TGTGCCAGCAGCGTAGCGAGTGAGCAGTTCTTC.